Shown below are 30 T cell receptor beta chains from a single sample sequenced in a study of T-cell reconstitution after alpha-beta-depleted transplantation in children. Unique molecular identifiers featured in how the TCRbeta library was prepared. Each CDR3 protein is one row after TCRdb ran MiXCR on the PCR reads. The sample carries about 250,000 distinct CDR3 sequences, more than 20% recorded once. This material consisted of PBMCs, mostly from graft donor cells, taken 360 days after TCRalphabeta/CD19-depleted stem cell transplant. All receptors come from a female patient aged 2 to 10 who had a stem cell transplant for congenital amegakaryocytic thrombocytopenia, so the T cells may come from the graft donor.

This clonotype was seen a few times. The rearrangement joins TRBV20-1 to TRBJ2-4; D uncertain. CDR1 and CDR2 from the germline V gene are DFQATT and SNEGSKA (reference sequence). Trimming took off 0 bases at V and 0 bases at J, with 9 bases between the two ends. This CDR3 contains 15 residues. CDR3: CSARDGMVAKNIQYF. As DNA, the CDR3 is TGCAGTGCTAGAGATGGTATGGTAGCCAAAAACATTCAGTACTTC.

This clonotype was picked up a small number of times. This chain connects TRBV12-3 or TRBV12-4 to TRBJ2-3; D is ambiguous. Trimming stripped 9 bases from V and 0 bases from J, with 16 bases between. The CDR3 covers 15 residues. CDR3 loop: CASSLLTTSTDTQYF. DNA of the CDR3: TGTGCCAGTTCACTGCTTACAACTAGCACAGATACGCAGTATTTT.

The rearrangement joins TRBV5-4 to TRBJ2-1; TRBD1 aligns across 9 bases. The CDR3 runs 15 residues. Trimming cost V 4 bases and J 3 bases; bases outside gene matches: 5. Germline V CDR1 and CDR2: SGHNT, YYREEE (reference sequence). The CDR3 DNA is TGTGCCAGCAGCCCGGACAGGGGCGACTACAATGAGCAGTTCTTC. Its protein product is CASSPDRGDYNEQFF.

This clonotype has a handful of counts. The gene calls are TRBV7-6 and TRBJ2-7; weak D call: TRBD1 (5 bases). Germline loops: CDR1 SGHVS, CDR2 FNYEAQ. V gave up 5 bases and J gave up 3 bases, with 11 bases separating them. The CDR3 spans 13 residues. The CDR3 loop reads CASSANRNYEQYF. CDR3 nucleotides: TGTGCCAGCAGCGCCAACAGGAACTACGAGCAGTACTTC.

V gene TRBV3-1 combines with J gene TRBJ1-1; weak D call: TRBD1 (5 bases). This CDR3 has 14 amino acids. Per germline, CDR1 LGHDT and CDR2 YNNKEL (reference sequence). Trimming shortened V by 3 bases and J by 3 bases, and 11 bases separated the two germline ends. CDR3 coding DNA: TGTGCCAGCAGCCACGGGGGGATCGACACTGAAGCTTTCTTT. Translated: CASSHGGIDTEAFF.

The chain carries TRBV5-4 and TRBJ2-7; 9 positions match TRBD1. This CDR3 comprises 15 residues. Trimming removed 2 bases from V and 6 bases from J; junction bases left unmatched: 9. Germline V gene sequence: CDR1 SGHNT, CDR2 YYREEE (reference sequence). CDR3 sequence reads: CASSLMGTGLVEQYF. CDR3 DNA sequence: TGTGCCAGCAGCTTAATGGGGACAGGGTTGGTCGAGCAGTACTTC.

The chain links TRBV2 to TRBJ2-3, with 8 bases aligning to TRBD2. This CDR3 has 15 amino acids. Germline trimming cut 6 bases from V and 0 bases from J; bases unmatched to any gene: 5. Germline V lookup: CDR1 SNHLY, CDR2 FYNNEI. The CDR3 coding sequence is TGTGCCAGCAGACGACTAGCGAGTAGCACAGATACGCAGTATTTT. It specifies CASRRLASSTDTQYF. The whole variable domain, remainder taken from reference TRBV2 and TRBJ2-3, is EPEVTQTPSHQVTQMGQEVILRCVPISNHLYFYWYRQILGQKVEFLVSFYNNEISEKSEIFDDQFSVERPDGSNFTLKIRSTKLEDSAMYFCASRRLASSTDTQYFGPGTRLTVL.

This clonotype showed up many times. V usage is TRBV15 and J usage is TRBJ2-7; D is unresolved. Germline V lookup: CDR1 LNHNV, CDR2 YYDKDF (reference sequence). Trimming removed 1 base at V and 3 bases at J, with 7 bases between. CDR3 length: 13 amino acids. CDR3 in DNA: TGTGCCACCAGCAGAGCCTTACTCTACGAGCAGTACTTC. Its translation is CATSRALLYEQYF.

In its sample, this clonotype was seen a few times. The chain uses TRBV21-1 and TRBJ1-5; the D segment call TRBD1 is taken from the table without a DNA check. TRBV21-1 is designated a pseudogene. The CDR3 has 16 residues. The CDR3 spells CASSKRREQVLQPQHF. CDR3 nucleotide sequence: TGTGCCAGCAGCAAAAGACGGGAACAGGTGCTTCAGCCCCAGCATTTT.

The chain combines TRBV15 with TRBJ2-7; D not certain. CDR1 LNHNV and CDR2 YYDKDF come from the germline V gene (reference sequence). The CDR3 is made up of 16 amino acids. The ends were cut back, 0 bases at V and 7 bases at J, with 19 bases in the middle. This CDR3 is CATSREVEPTLGEQYF. The CDR3 DNA sequence: TGTGCCACCAGCAGAGAGGTGGAACCAACGCTTGGGGAGCAGTACTTC.

The chain joins TRBV28 to TRBJ2-5; D might be TRBD1 (6 bases). This CDR3 has 14 amino acids. Germline values: CDR1 MDHEN, CDR2 SYDVKM. Trimming shortened V by 8 bases and J by 0 bases, and 13 bases separated the two germline ends. The CDR3 region has the DNA TGTGCCAGCCTCGGACAGATATACCAAGAGACCCAGTACTTC. Amino acids: CASLGQIYQETQYF.

The chain links TRBV12-3 or TRBV12-4 to TRBJ2-7; D is perhaps TRBD1 or TRBD2 (6 bases each). V shed 6 bases and J shed 2 bases, with 17 bases lying between them. The CDR3 has 15 amino acids. CDR3 residues: CASSAGGGLAYEQYF. The CDR3 DNA follows: TGTGCCAGCAGCGCCGGTGGGGGGCTCGCCTACGAGCAGTACTTC.

This chain joins TRBV5-1 and TRBJ1-5; maybe TRBD1 (5 bases). Germline CDR1 reads SGHRS; CDR2 reads YFSETQ. The CDR3 is 15 amino acids. V was pared by 0 bases and J by 3 bases, with 10 bases between. The CDR3 DNA sequence: TGCGCCAGCAGCTTGGCCGTGGGGCCCAATCAGCCCCAGCATTTT. The encoded protein is CASSLAVGPNQPQHF.

This clonotype was detected ten times or more. The rearrangement links TRBV5-6 to TRBJ2-2; D might be TRBD1 (5 bases). Germline loops: CDR1 SGHDT, CDR2 YYEEEE. The CDR3 extends over 18 amino acids. V was shortened by 2 bases and J by 6 bases, with 23 bases between the two germline ends. CDR3 DNA: TGTGCCAGCAGCTTAGGGGTCTCCCCCCTTAGGTCTGCCGGGGAGCTGTTTTTT. This encodes CASSLGVSPLRSAGELFF.

The chain carries TRBV10-3 and TRBJ2-3; TRBD2 agrees at 8 bases. V shed 6 bases, J shed 2 bases, and the junction held 4 bases outside the gene matches. The CDR3 consists of 14 residues. The germline V gene encodes CDR1 ENHRY and CDR2 SYGVKD. In DNA, the CDR3 is TGTGCCATCAGGGGCGGGGGGTTCACAGATACGCAGTATTTT. Amino acid sequence: CAIRGGGFTDTQYF.

This clonotype has a count of ten or more. CDR3 in amino acids: CASSNQPGQGHSPLHF. The CDR3 DNA is TGTGCCAGCAGCAACCAGCCCGGACAGGGACATTCACCCCTCCACTTT. The chain links TRBV9 to TRBJ1-6, with 8 positions matching TRBD1. This CDR3 has 16 amino acids. The ends lost 4 bases at V and 8 bases at J; junction bases unmatched: 11. CDR1 is SGDLS, CDR2 YYNGEE, per germline.

This rearrangement joins TRBV25-1 to TRBJ2-1, with 9 bases fitting TRBD2. The V gene end was trimmed by 4 bases and the J gene end by 10 bases; junction bases not matched to a gene: 11. The CDR3 is 15 amino acids. Per the germline V gene, CDR1 is MGHDK and CDR2 is SYGVNS. The CDR3 nucleotides read TGTGCCAGCAGTGTCCTCGGGACTAGCTTAGCGGAGCAGTTCTTC. This gives the protein CASSVLGTSLAEQFF.

The chain carries TRBV7-7 and TRBJ2-7, with a possible D match to TRBD1 (5 bases). The germline CDR1 and CDR2 sequences are SSHAT and FNYEAQ (reference sequence). The V end lost 1 base, the J end lost 7 bases, and 14 bases lay between the germline ends. CDR3 length: 14 amino acids. The CDR3 here is CASSLGGSPWEQYF. CDR3 bases: TGTGCCAGCAGCTTAGGGGGCAGCCCCTGGGAGCAGTACTTC.

J is TRBJ2-7 and V is TRBV20-1; D gene uncertain. Germline V CDR1 and CDR2: DFQATT, SNEGSKA (reference sequence). There are 12 residues in the CDR3. Trimming took off 5 bases at V and 0 bases at J, with 8 bases between the two ends. CDR3 in DNA: TGCAGTGCTTGCGAGTACTCCTACGAGCAGTACTTC. Translated, it gives CSACEYSYEQYF.

This chain uses TRBV10-3 with TRBJ2-1; TRBD2 matches at 7 bases. Germline trimming cut 0 bases from V and 5 bases from J; bases unmatched to any gene: 7. The CDR3 loop spans 16 amino acids. Germline assignment: CDR1 ENHRY and CDR2 SYGVKD. In nucleotides, the CDR3 is TGTGCCATCAGTGAGTCAGCAGGAGGACTAGACAATGAGCAGTTCTTC. Translation: CAISESAGGLDNEQFF.

This clonotype was counted a few times. Written as DNA, the CDR3 is TGTGCCAGCAGTCTAAACCGGGACAGAGAGACCCAGTACTTC. Translation: CASSLNRDRETQYF. The chain combines TRBV12-3 or TRBV12-4 with TRBJ2-5; 7 bases agree with TRBD1. The CDR3 is 14 residues long. The junction had 7 bases not matched to a gene; V was cut back by 5 bases and J by 4 bases.

CDR3 DNA sequence: TGCGCCAGCAGCCAGAAGACACAGGGGTCTGGAAACACCATATATTTT. As protein: CASSQKTQGSGNTIYF. The chain has TRBV4-1 and TRBJ1-3; 7 bases fit TRBD1. This CDR3 comprises 16 residues. Germline trimming cut 3 bases from V and 1 base from J; bases unmatched to any gene: 6. Per the germline V gene, CDR1 is MGHRA and CDR2 is YSYEKL.

The rearrangement joins TRBV7-2 to TRBJ1-1; D call uncertain. V was pared by 1 base and J by 12 bases, with 21 bases between. CDR3 length: 15 residues. The germline V gene encodes CDR1 SGHTA and CDR2 FQGNSA. CDR3: CASSLGPPTAGGTFF. The CDR3 DNA reads as TGTGCCAGCAGCTTAGGACCTCCGACCGCGGGAGGAACTTTCTTT.

This clonotype appeared a few times. The rearrangement links TRBV27 to TRBJ2-7; 8 positions match TRBD2. Germline V gene sequence: CDR1 MNHEY, CDR2 SMNVEV (reference sequence). After removal of 4 bases from V and 3 bases from J, the junction contained 20 bases not matched to a gene. The CDR3 extends over 19 amino acids. The CDR3 sequence is CASSSTRVGASGYIYEQYF. The CDR3 DNA follows: TGTGCCAGCAGTTCGACCCGGGTAGGGGCTAGCGGGTATATCTACGAGCAGTACTTC.

This chain links TRBV27 with TRBJ2-7; D unclear. V was shortened by 4 bases and J by 6 bases, with 10 bases between the two germline ends. CDR1 is MNHEY, CDR2 SMNVEV, per germline (reference sequence). This CDR3 has 12 amino acids. The CDR3: CASSSQALEQYF. CDR3 coding DNA: TGTGCCAGCAGTTCGCAGGCCCTCGAGCAGTACTTC.

This chain connects TRBV5-1 to TRBJ2-1; D perhaps matches TRBD2 (5 bases). CDR3 length: 12 residues. V dropped 0 bases and J dropped 9 bases, with 7 bases sitting between them. Germline V gives CDR1 SGHRS, CDR2 YFSETQ. In nucleotides, the CDR3 is TGCGCCAGCAGCTTGGGTGCGGGTGAGCAGTTCTTC. As protein: CASSLGAGEQFF. The whole variable domain, filled in from reference TRBV5-1 and TRBJ2-1, reads KAGVTQTPRYLIKTRGQQVTLSCSPISGHRSVSWYQQTPGQGLQFLFEYFSETQRNKGNFPGRFSGRQFSNSRSEMNVSTLELGDSALYLCASSLGAGEQFFGPGTRLTVL.

V and J are TRBV5-1 and TRBJ2-1, with 7 bases aligning to TRBD1. V lost 2 bases and J lost 9; bases outside the gene matches: 17. Germline values: CDR1 SGHRS, CDR2 YFSETQ. The length of the CDR3 is 17 residues. DNA for the CDR3: TGCGCCAGCAGCTTCCTTCGACAGGGCCACCAGGCGACTGAGCAGTTCTTC. It encodes CASSFLRQGHQATEQFF.

J is TRBJ2-7 and V is TRBV30; D is unresolved. This CDR3 contains 12 residues. The germline CDR1 and CDR2 sequences are GTSNPN and SVGIG (reference sequence). The V gene lost 5 bases and the J gene lost 3 bases, with 11 bases spanning the gap. The CDR3 region is CAWGQVGYEQYF. CDR3 coding DNA: TGTGCCTGGGGTCAAGTCGGCTACGAGCAGTACTTC.

This chain links TRBV6-5 with TRBJ2-7, with D tentatively TRBD1 (6 bases). In germline, CDR1 is MNHEY, CDR2 SVGAGI. CDR3 size: 13 residues. V gave up 6 bases and J gave up 6 bases, with 15 bases separating them. As DNA, the CDR3 is TGTGCCAGCAGACAGCCGGGACACCTCGAGCAGTACTTC. This codes for CASRQPGHLEQYF.

The chain employs TRBV12-3 or TRBV12-4 and TRBJ1-2; no reliable D call. The V gene lost 3 bases and the J gene lost 4 bases, with 15 bases spanning the gap. CDR3 length: 15 residues. The CDR3, as DNA: TGTGCCAGCAGTTTTGAGTTCGCTGGGCCCTATGGCTACACCTTC. Its translation is CASSFEFAGPYGYTF.